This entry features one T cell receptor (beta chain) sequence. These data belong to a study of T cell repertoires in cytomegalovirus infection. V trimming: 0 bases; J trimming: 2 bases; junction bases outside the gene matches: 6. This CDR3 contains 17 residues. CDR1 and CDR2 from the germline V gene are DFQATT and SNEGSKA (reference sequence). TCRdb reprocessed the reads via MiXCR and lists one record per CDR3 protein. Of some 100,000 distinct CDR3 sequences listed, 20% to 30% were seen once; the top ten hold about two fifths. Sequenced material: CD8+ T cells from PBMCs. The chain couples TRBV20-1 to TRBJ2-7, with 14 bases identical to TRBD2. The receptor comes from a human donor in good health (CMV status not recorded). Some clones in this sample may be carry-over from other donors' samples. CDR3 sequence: CSARDIGLAGGTYEQYF. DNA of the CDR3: TGCAGTGCTAGAGATATTGGACTAGCGGGAGGAACCTACGAGCAGTACTTC.